The rows below give T cell receptor beta chains drawn from one sample of a study of T-cell reconstitution after alpha-beta-depleted transplantation in children. TCRdb called the PCR reads again in MiXCR, with one record for every CDR3 protein. The table includes 330,000 or so distinct CDR3 sequences, roughly a tenth detected once. Source: PBMCs, taken before TCRalphabeta/CD19-depleted stem cell transplant. The source of these receptors is a boy in the first two years of life with acute myeloid leukemia, due to receive a stem cell transplant. CDR3s include the opening cysteine and the closing phenylalanine or tryptophan. The D gene is left open where the match is weak. Rows may omit the clone size; those that give it use once, few, many or a size class.

v_call	j_call	clone_size	d_call	cdr3_aa	cdr3_nt
TRBV28	TRBJ1-2	.	TRBD1	CASSPFGQGPFNYGYTF	TGTGCCAGCAGCCCCTTCGGACAGGGGCCCTTTAACTATGGCTACACCTTC
TRBV19	TRBJ1-5	few	.	CASRTHQIGQPQHF	TGTGCCAGCCGTACCCACCAAATCGGGCAGCCCCAGCATTTT
TRBV6-2/TRBV6-3	TRBJ1-2	many	.	CASSYLYGYTF	TGTGCCAGCAGTTACCTCTATGGCTACACCTTC
TRBV28	TRBJ1-5	few	.	CASSLGMEQGMQPQHF	TGTGCCAGCAGTTTAGGAATGGAGCAGGGGATGCAGCCCCAGCATTTT
TRBV4-3	TRBJ2-1	many	.	CASSQEVPTGRGRYEQFF	TGCGCCAGCAGCCAAGAGGTCCCCACAGGGCGTGGGAGATATGAGCAGTTCTTC
TRBV7-2	TRBJ1-2	few	.	CASSITGSYGYTF	TGTGCCAGCAGCATTACAGGGAGCTATGGCTACACCTTC
TRBV27	TRBJ1-5	few	.	CASSFWGGDQPQHF	TGTGCCAGCAGTTTTTGGGGGGGGGATCAGCCCCAGCATTTT
TRBV6-5	TRBJ2-4	many	TRBD2	CASSYGPTSGIQYF	TGTGCCAGCAGTTACGGGCCCACTAGCGGGATTCAGTACTTC
TRBV6-2/TRBV6-3	TRBJ2-6	many	.	CASSYGNRISGANVLTF	TGTGCCAGCAGTTACGGCAATAGGATCTCTGGGGCCAACGTCCTGACTTTC
TRBV12-3/TRBV12-4	TRBJ1-2	many	.	CASSPRSLGGYTF	TGTGCCAGCAGTCCACGGTCCTTGGGCGGCTACACCTTC
TRBV5-1	TRBJ2-4	many	TRBD1	CASKENRGAKNIQYF	TGCGCCAGCAAGGAAAACAGGGGAGCCAAAAACATTCAGTACTTC
TRBV12-3/TRBV12-4	TRBJ1-2	many	.	CASSLGWDGSNYGYTF	TGTGCCAGCAGTTTAGGTTGGGACGGCTCTAACTATGGCTACACCTTC
TRBV7-9	TRBJ1-1	many	TRBD1	CASRQTGGNTEAFF	TGTGCCAGCAGGCAAACAGGGGGCAACACTGAAGCTTTCTTT
TRBV7-9	TRBJ2-2	many	.	CASSLEVWTGNTGELFF	TGTGCCAGCAGCTTAGAGGTCTGGACGGGGAACACCGGGGAGCTGTTTTTT
TRBV20-1	TRBJ2-2	many	TRBD1	CSADRDTGELFF	TGCAGTGCTGACAGGGATACCGGGGAGCTGTTTTTT
TRBV11-2	TRBJ2-7	many	.	CASSFQPGTLPDSYEQYF	TGTGCCAGCAGCTTCCAACCCGGGACTCTACCCGACTCCTACGAGCAGTACTTC
TRBV6-2/TRBV6-3	TRBJ2-5	many	.	CASTKRKVGRQETQYF	TGTGCCAGCACCAAACGAAAAGTGGGGCGACAAGAGACCCAGTACTTC
TRBV5-1	TRBJ1-4	many	TRBD1	CASSFQGAMATNEKLFF	TGCGCCAGCAGCTTCCAGGGGGCGATGGCAACTAATGAAAAACTGTTTTTT
TRBV5-6	TRBJ2-3	many	.	CASSLGDTTDTQYF	TGTGCCAGCAGCTTGGGGGACACCACAGATACGCAGTATTTT
TRBV12-3/TRBV12-4	TRBJ1-2	many	TRBD1	CASSPRQGRHYGYTF	TGTGCCAGCAGCCCTCGACAGGGTCGGCACTATGGCTACACCTTC
TRBV12-3/TRBV12-4	TRBJ2-1	many	.	CASSFMDNEQFF	TGTGCCAGCAGTTTTATGGACAATGAGCAGTTCTTC
TRBV20-1	TRBJ2-5	.	.	CSAHLISRQETQYF	TGCAGTGCTCATTTAATAAGTAGGCAAGAGACCCAGTACTTC
TRBV28	TRBJ2-1	.	TRBD1	CASSSRGRGEQFF	TGTGCCAGCAGTTCCAGGGGGCGCGGTGAGCAGTTCTTC
TRBV11-2	TRBJ2-3	many	.	CASSHRRYF	TGTGCCAGCAGCCACCGGAGGTATTTT
TRBV5-6	TRBJ1-6	.	.	CASSPDRSFYNSPLHF	TGTGCCAGCAGCCCCGACAGGTCGTTCTATAATTCACCCCTCCACTTT
TRBV28	TRBJ1-5	many	.	CASSESGQPQHF	TGTGCCAGCAGTGAATCAGGTCAGCCCCAGCATTTT
TRBV2	TRBJ2-7	few	.	CAGLGRRSTYEQYF	TGTGCCGGTCTGGGCCGCCGTAGTACCTACGAGCAGTACTTC
TRBV9	TRBJ2-3	.	TRBD2	CASSVGDYLTDTQYF	TGTGCCAGCAGCGTCGGGGACTACCTCACAGATACGCAGTATTTT
TRBV7-3	TRBJ1-1	many	TRBD1	CASSYLGTDTEAFF	TGTGCCAGCAGCTATCTCGGGACAGACACTGAAGCTTTCTTT
TRBV29-1	TRBJ2-6	few	.	CSVEISGANVLTF	TGCAGCGTTGAAATCTCTGGGGCCAACGTCCTGACTTTC
TRBV20-1	TRBJ2-5	many	.	CSAISYGSQETQYF	TGCAGTGCTATTTCCTATGGGAGTCAAGAGACCCAGTACTTC
TRBV20-1	TRBJ2-1	many	.	CSARSPNYGNEQFF	TGCAGTGCTAGGAGCCCTAACTACGGCAATGAGCAGTTCTTC
TRBV18	TRBJ2-1	many	TRBD2	CASSPRTSGTYNEQFF	TGTGCCAGCTCACCCCGGACTAGCGGGACCTACAATGAGCAGTTCTTC
TRBV12-3/TRBV12-4	TRBJ1-1	.	.	CASSLGLGAFF	TGTGCCAGCAGTTTAGGTTTGGGAGCTTTCTTT
TRBV2	TRBJ2-7	many	.	CASSYDTVASYEQYF	TGTGCCAGCAGTTATGACACGGTTGCTTCCTACGAGCAGTACTTC
TRBV9	TRBJ1-1	many	.	CASSVGDTKLTEAFF	TGTGCCAGCAGCGTAGGGGACACAAAACTCACTGAAGCTTTCTTT
TRBV7-2	TRBJ1-5	once	.	CASSLGSRSNQPQHF	TGTGCCAGCAGCTTAGGTAGTCGGAGCAATCAGCCCCAGCATTTT
TRBV5-1	TRBJ2-7	.	TRBD2	CASTPSGRAAEQYF	TGCGCCAGCACCCCCAGCGGGAGGGCCGCCGAGCAGTACTTC
TRBV5-1	TRBJ2-7	many	.	CASSLEAAFYEQYF	TGCGCCAGCAGCTTGGAGGCAGCGTTCTACGAGCAGTACTTC
TRBV5-6	TRBJ1-6	few	.	CASSLGRGIDSPLHF	TGTGCCAGCAGCTTGGGGCGGGGGATCGATTCACCCCTCCACTTT